Presented here are 3 T cell receptor beta chains from one specimen sequenced in a study of blood T cell repertoires in COVID-19. Assay used: immunoSEQ multiplex PCR; TCRdb lists only in-frame clones, some missing. The table has 85,000 to 120,000 clones, roughly four fifths seen once. Sequenced sample: peripheral blood. These receptors came from a man aged 35-49 years with active or convalescent COVID-19.

The V call is TRBV7-2, the J call TRBJ2-5; D is undetermined. CDR1 and CDR2 (germline): SGHTA, FQGNSA. Trimming took off 0 bases at V and 5 bases at J, with 25 bases between the two ends. The CDR3 totals 19 residues. CDR3 DNA: TGTGCCAGCAGCTTAGCGCCCCCGCTCTCACAGTACTTGGGTGAGACCCAGTACTTC. This codes for CASSLAPPLSQYLGETQYF.

The genes are TRBV5-6 and TRBJ1-1, with TRBD1 identical over 8 bases. The CDR3 contains 15 residues. The V and J ends lost 3 bases and 1 base, in that order; junction bases with no gene match: 5. The germline V gene has CDR1 SGHDT and CDR2 YYEEEE. The CDR3 region has the DNA TGTGCCAGCAGCTCGTTAGGACAGGGGAACACTGAAGCTTTCTTT. It encodes CASSSLGQGNTEAFF.

This sequence joins TRBV12-3 or TRBV12-4 and TRBJ2-5; D not resolved. Trimming shortened V by 5 bases and J by 2 bases, and 6 bases separated the two germline ends. CDR3 length: 12 amino acids. CDR3 sequence reads: CASSTDQETQYF. CDR3 nucleotides: TGTGCCAGCAGTACTGATCAAGAGACCCAGTACTTC.